The T cell receptor beta chain described here comes from a study of OX40 agonist ivuxolimab in advanced cancers. The V gene lost 6 bases and the J gene lost 5 bases, with 17 bases spanning the gap. The CDR3 contains 14 residues. CDR1 and CDR2 (germline): MNHEY, SVGAGI. TCRdb's copy holds only in-frame clones and misses some; the assay was immunoSEQ multiplex PCR. The sample includes about 11,000 clones, about three quarters of them seen just once. General study findings and limits: Expanded clones were, on average, more numerous in CD8+ T cells than in CD4+.

Notes on this clone: Its antigen is unidentified.

This sequence joins TRBV6-5 and TRBJ2-7; maybe TRBD2 (5 bases). The sequencing here drew on CD4+ or CD8+ T cells sorted from blood, taken in a trial of the OX40 agonist ivuxolimab. The source of this sequence is an adult with an advanced solid tumor such as melanoma, head and neck, liver or kidney cancer. The CDR3 DNA follows: TGTGCCAGCAGCCCAAACGATGAGGGCCACGAGCAGTACTTC. Protein product: CASSPNDEGHEQYF.